A single sample gave rise to the 3 T cell receptor beta chains below, sequenced in a study of shared clonotypes between healthy human individuals. Profiled with immunoSEQ multiplex PCR; TCRdb holds only in-frame clones, not every one. The table lists 2 million to 2.5 million clones, 80% to 95% of them singletons. The sequencing sample was made of naive CD4+ T cells from PBMCs. The sample's subset: CD45RA+ positively selected. These TCRs come from a man between 18 and 29 years old in good health. Some clones in this sample may be carry-over from other donors' samples.

The genes are TRBV7-3 and TRBJ2-1; D is ambiguous. V lost 1 base to trimming and J lost 0 bases, with 4 bases between them. The CDR3 is 14 residues long. In germline, CDR1 is SGHTA, CDR2 FQGTGA. CDR3 protein: CASSLKGSYNEQFF. CDR3 coding DNA: TGTGCCAGCAGCTTAAAGGGCTCCTACAATGAGCAGTTCTTC. The full variable domain, completed using reference TRBV7-3 and TRBJ2-1, is GAGVSQTPSNKVTEKGKYVELRCDPISGHTALYWYRQSLGQGPEFLIYFQGTGAADDSGLPNDRFFAVRPEGSVSTLKIQRTERGDSAVYLCASSLKGSYNEQFFGPGTRLTVL.

The chain uses TRBV5-1 and TRBJ1-2; D possibly corresponds to TRBD1 (5 bases). This CDR3 spans 15 amino acids. The germline V and J ends were trimmed by 3 bases and 13 bases, with 25 bases remaining between them. The germline V gene encodes CDR1 SGHRS and CDR2 YFSETQ. CDR3 sequence reads: CASSSDLTRTGVGTF. In DNA, the CDR3 is TGCGCCAGCAGCTCCGACCTGACCCGGACGGGGGTTGGCACCTTC. The whole variable domain, filled in from reference TRBV5-1 and TRBJ1-2, reads KAGVTQTPRYLIKTRGQQVTLSCSPISGHRSVSWYQQTPGQGLQFLFEYFSETQRNKGNFPGRFSGRQFSNSRSEMNVSTLELGDSALYLCASSSDLTRTGVGTFGSGTRLTVV.

The CDR3 sequence: CASSSRQPHTEAFF. DNA of the CDR3: TGTGCCAGCAGCTCGAGACAGCCCCACACTGAAGCTTTCTTT. The V gene is TRBV9, the J gene TRBJ1-1; TRBD1 is a possible D gene (5 bases). CDR3 length equals 14 residues. The germline V and J ends were trimmed by 4 bases and 3 bases, with 13 bases remaining between them. Germline V lookup: CDR1 SGDLS, CDR2 YYNGEE.